The entry that follows covers one TCR beta chain sequence. Its antigen is still unknown. This sample was included in a study of cytomegalovirus exposure and HLA in healthy donors. Overall study results and limits: In a later analysis, TCR beta V- and J-gene trimming was associated with a missense DCLRE1C variant. Accounts indicate the classifier identified cytomegalovirus status with strong specificity and sensitivity. Later analysis suggested most CMV-associated TCR beta chains were HLA-restricted.

Healthy bone marrow donors supplied every sample. Amplification used 60 Vbeta primers and 13 Jbeta primers. Data came from immunoSEQ multiplex PCR; TCRdb stores just in-frame clones and leaves some out. The data contain more than 110,000 clones, under 80% of them singletons. Trimming at V came to 3 bases and at J to 14 bases, leaving 4 bases not matched to a gene. The germline V gene has CDR1 MGHRA and CDR2 YSYEKL. The CDR3 runs 11 residues. The sequence derives from a male donor in good health and CMV-seronegative. The sample taken for sequencing was PBMCs. The chain joins TRBV4-1 to TRBJ2-4; 7 bases are shared with TRBD1. The CDR3 DNA reads as TGCGCCAGCAGCCACCAGGGGGTGGAGTACTTC. Translated, it gives CASSHQGVEYF.